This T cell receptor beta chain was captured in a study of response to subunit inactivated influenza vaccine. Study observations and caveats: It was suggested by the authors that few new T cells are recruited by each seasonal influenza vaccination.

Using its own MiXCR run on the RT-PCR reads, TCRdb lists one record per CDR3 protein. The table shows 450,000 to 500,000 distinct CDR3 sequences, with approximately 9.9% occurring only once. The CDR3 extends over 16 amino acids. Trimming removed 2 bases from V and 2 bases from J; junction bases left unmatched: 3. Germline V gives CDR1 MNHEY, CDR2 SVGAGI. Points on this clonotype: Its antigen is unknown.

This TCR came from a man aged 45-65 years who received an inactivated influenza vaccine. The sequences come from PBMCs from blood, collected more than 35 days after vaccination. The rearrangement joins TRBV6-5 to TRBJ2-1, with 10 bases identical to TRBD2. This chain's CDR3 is CASSYKRGGPYNEQFF. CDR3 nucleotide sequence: TGTGCCAGCAGTTACAAGCGGGGGGGCCCCTACAATGAGCAGTTCTTC.